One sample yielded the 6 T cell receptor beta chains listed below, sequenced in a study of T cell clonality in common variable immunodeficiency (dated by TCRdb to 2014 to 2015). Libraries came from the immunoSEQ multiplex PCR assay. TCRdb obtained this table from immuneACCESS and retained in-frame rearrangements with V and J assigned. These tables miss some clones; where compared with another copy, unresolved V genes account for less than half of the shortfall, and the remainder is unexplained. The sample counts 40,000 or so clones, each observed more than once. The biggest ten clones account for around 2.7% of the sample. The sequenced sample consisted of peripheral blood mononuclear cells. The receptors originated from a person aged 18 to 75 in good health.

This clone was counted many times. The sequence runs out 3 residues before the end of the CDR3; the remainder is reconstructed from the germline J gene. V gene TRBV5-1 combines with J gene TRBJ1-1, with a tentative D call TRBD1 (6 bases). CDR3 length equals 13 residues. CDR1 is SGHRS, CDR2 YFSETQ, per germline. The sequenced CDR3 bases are TGCGCCAGCATGAAGGTAAGGGGACAACAA. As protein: CASMKVRGQQ. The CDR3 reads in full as CASMKVRGQQAFF.

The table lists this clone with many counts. CDR3 sequence: CASSLSGTGTDGYTF. CDR3 bases read: TGTGCCAGCAGCTTATCCGGGACAGGGACTGATGGC. V gene TRBV7-2 combines with J gene TRBJ1-2; 9 nucleotides align to TRBD1. The read ends 3 residues shy of where the CDR3 ends; the end is completed using the germline J gene. V lost 2 bases to trimming and J lost 6 bases; unmatched junction nucleotides: 7. CDR3 length equals 15 residues. Germline V CDR1 and CDR2: SGHTA, FQGNSA.

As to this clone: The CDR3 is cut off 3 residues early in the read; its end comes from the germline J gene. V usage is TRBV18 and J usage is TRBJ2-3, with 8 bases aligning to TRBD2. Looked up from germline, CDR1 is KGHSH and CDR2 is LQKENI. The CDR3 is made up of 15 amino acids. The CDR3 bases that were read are TGTGCCAGCTCACCTTTCCAGCGGGAGAGCGGGACG. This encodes CASSPFQRESGT. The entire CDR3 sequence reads CASSPFQRESGTQYF.

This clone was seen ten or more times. The CDR3 bases that were read are TGTGCCAGCTCACCACCGAATTTGGGACAGGGGCTCTATGGC. Its translation: CASSPPNLGQGLYG. From start to end, the CDR3 is CASSPPNLGQGLYGYTF. The chain joins TRBV18 to TRBJ1-2; 10 positions agree with TRBD1. The read falls 3 residues short of the CDR3 end, and the missing part is taken from the germline J gene. V lost 0 bases and J lost 4; bases outside the gene matches: 8. Per the germline V gene, CDR1 is KGHSH and CDR2 is LQKENI. The CDR3 runs to 17 residues.

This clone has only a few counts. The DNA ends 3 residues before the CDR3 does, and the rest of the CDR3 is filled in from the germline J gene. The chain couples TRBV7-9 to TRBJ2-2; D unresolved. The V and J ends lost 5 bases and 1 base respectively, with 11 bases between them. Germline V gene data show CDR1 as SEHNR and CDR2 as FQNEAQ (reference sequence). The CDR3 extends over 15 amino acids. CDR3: CASSRVLQNTGELFF. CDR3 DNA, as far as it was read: TGTGCCAGCAGCCGGGTACTCCAGAACACCGGGGAG.

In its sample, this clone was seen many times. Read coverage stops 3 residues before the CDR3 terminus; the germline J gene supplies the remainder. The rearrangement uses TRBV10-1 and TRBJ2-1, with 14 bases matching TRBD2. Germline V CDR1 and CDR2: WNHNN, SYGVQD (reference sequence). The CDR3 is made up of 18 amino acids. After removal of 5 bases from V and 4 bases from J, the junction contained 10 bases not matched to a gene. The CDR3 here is CASSPGTSGRGRYNEQFF. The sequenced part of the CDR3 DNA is TGCGCCAGCAGTCCCGGGACTAGCGGGAGAGGAAGGTACAATGAG.